The rows below give T cell receptor beta chains drawn from one sample of a study of regulatory T cells in long-lasting Graves disease. TCRdb fed the multiplex PCR reads into MiXCR, producing one record per CDR3 protein. The table lists approximately 350,000 distinct CDR3 sequences, about 12% of them singletons. These same records also appear under a second study, on T cells in Graves' hyperthyroidism and ophthalmopathy.

This specimen consisted of peripheral blood mononuclear cells (PBMCs), obtained at new diagnosis, from a patient treated with antithyroid drugs. These receptors were collected from a woman between 18 and 29 years old with Graves disease. Each CDR3 is given with its conserved first and last residue. Each record gives: CDR3 length, clone size, V gene, J gene, D gene, CDR3 protein, CDR3 DNA. D genes are given only for firm matches. Rows may omit the clone size; those that give it use once, few, many or a size class.

>17|few|TRBV28|TRBJ2-3|TRBD2
CASSYPPSGTSADTQYF
TGTGCCAGCAGCTACCCACCTAGCGGTACTAGCGCAGATACGCAGTATTTT
>13|many|TRBV28|TRBJ1-1|-
CASSWTQNYEAFF
TGTGCCAGCAGTTGGACACAAAATTATGAAGCTTTCTTT
>12|many|TRBV20-1|TRBJ1-1|-
CSARDPLREAFF
TGCAGTGCTAGAGACCCCCTAAGGGAAGCTTTCTTT
>15|few|TRBV7-6|TRBJ2-5|-
CASSLPPTGRATQYF
TGTGCCAGCAGCTTACCCCCGACAGGGAGGGCGACCCAGTACTTC
>15|few|TRBV4-3|TRBJ2-2|-
CASSQHQGGAGELFF
TGCGCCAGCAGCCAACACCAGGGTGGGGCCGGGGAGCTGTTTTTT
>17|-|TRBV5-1|TRBJ1-3|-
CASSIQPGHSSGNTIYF
TGCGCCAGCTCGATACAACCGGGACATTCCTCTGGAAACACCATATATTTT
>14|many|TRBV12-3/TRBV12-4|TRBJ2-5|-
CASSRGREQETQYF
TGTGCCAGCAGCCGCGGACGGGAACAAGAGACCCAGTACTTC
>13|few|TRBV6-1|TRBJ2-2|-
CASKYRGGRELFF
TGTGCCAGCAAATACAGGGGAGGCAGGGAGCTGTTTTTT
>20|many|TRBV28|TRBJ2-5|TRBD1
CASSSYKTGMRVGNQETQYF
TGTGCCAGCAGTTCCTATAAGACAGGGATGAGAGTGGGTAACCAAGAGACCCAGTACTTC
>15|-|TRBV27|TRBJ2-6|TRBD1
CASRDRVAGANVLTF
TGTGCCAGCAGGGACAGGGTAGCTGGGGCCAACGTCCTGACTTTC
>15|few|TRBV27|TRBJ2-7|-
CASSARTASSYEQYF
TGTGCCAGCAGTGCTCGGACGGCTAGCTCCTACGAGCAGTACTTC
>15|many|TRBV19|TRBJ2-1|-
CASSRADISYNEQFF
TGTGCCAGTAGTAGAGCAGATATCTCCTACAATGAGCAGTTCTTC
>21|many|TRBV6-1|TRBJ2-5|TRBD1
CASSEVPRGRMGFRKQETQYF
TGTGCCAGCAGTGAAGTACCCAGGGGGCGCATGGGGTTTCGAAAACAAGAGACCCAGTACTTC
>16|-|TRBV27|TRBJ1-1|-
CASSLVVSFMNTEAFF
TGTGCCAGCAGTTTGGTGGTTTCGTTCATGAACACTGAAGCTTTCTTT
>15|many|TRBV7-3|TRBJ2-3|TRBD2
CASSLGRGITDTQYF
TGTGCCAGCAGCTTAGGGCGGGGGATCACAGATACGCAGTATTTT
>13|many|TRBV19|TRBJ1-5|TRBD1
CASRSRGLKPQHF
TGTGCCAGTAGGAGCAGGGGGCTCAAGCCCCAGCATTTT
>17|many|TRBV6-5|TRBJ2-3|TRBD2
CASSYSPASGGVHTQYF
TGTGCCAGCAGTTACTCTCCCGCTAGCGGGGGTGTGCATACGCAGTATTTT
>15|-|TRBV7-2|TRBJ1-1|-
CASSLELGRNTEAFF
TGTGCCAGCAGCTTAGAGCTGGGGCGGAACACTGAAGCTTTCTTT
>16|many|TRBV4-3|TRBJ2-3|TRBD2
CASSPLAGRVGDTQYF
TGCGCCAGCAGCCCATTAGCGGGACGGGTAGGAGATACGCAGTATTTT
>16|many|TRBV28|TRBJ1-1|TRBD1
CAGQSRTGLWNTEAFF
TGTGCCGGCCAATCCAGGACAGGGCTATGGAACACTGAAGCTTTCTTT
>16|-|TRBV10-3|TRBJ1-1|-
CAISEGAGNMNTEAFF
TGTGCCATCAGTGAGGGGGCGGGAAACATGAACACTGAAGCTTTCTTT
>17|-|TRBV7-2|TRBJ1-2|-
CTSSSPYLEPRSYGYTF
TGTACCAGCAGCTCACCCTACTTGGAGCCCCGCAGCTATGGCTACACCTTC
>14|few|TRBV5-6|TRBJ1-6|-
CASSRSENNSPLHF
TGTGCCAGCAGCCGGAGTGAAAATAATTCACCCCTCCACTTT
>15|-|TRBV20-1|TRBJ2-3|-
CSARVTTASGATQYF
TGCAGTGCTAGAGTAACCACGGCCTCGGGCGCTACGCAGTATTTT
>14|-|TRBV6-1|TRBJ1-2|-
CASILGLAGTGYTF
TGTGCCAGCATCTTAGGGTTGGCCGGAACTGGCTACACCTTC
>15|-|TRBV5-1|TRBJ1-2|-
CASRGSHGANYGYTF
TGCGCCAGCAGGGGCAGCCACGGAGCTAACTATGGCTACACCTTC
>14|many|TRBV27|TRBJ1-1|-
CASSLREWGTEAFF
TGTGCCAGCAGTTTACGGGAGTGGGGCACTGAAGCTTTCTTT
>13|-|TRBV6-2/TRBV6-3|TRBJ2-3|-
CASSRTNTDTQYF
TGTGCCAGCAGTCGGACGAACACAGATACGCAGTATTTT
>16|-|TRBV15|TRBJ2-4|-
CATSNSAETRSSIQYF
TGTGCCACCAGTAACTCAGCGGAAACCCGATCGAGCATTCAGTACTTC
>14|many|TRBV12-3/TRBV12-4|TRBJ2-5|-
CASRGWGDGETQYF
TGTGCCAGCAGGGGCTGGGGAGATGGGGAGACCCAGTACTTC
>17|-|TRBV20-1|TRBJ2-6|-
CSAPPFFGVAGANVLTF
TGCAGTGCCCCACCGTTTTTTGGAGTCGCTGGGGCCAACGTCCTGACTTTC
>14|many|TRBV28|TRBJ2-7|TRBD1
CASRRTGALPEQYF
TGTGCCAGCAGACGGACAGGGGCCCTCCCGGAGCAGTACTTC
>14|many|TRBV2|TRBJ2-7|TRBD2
CASARTSESYEQYF
TGTGCCAGCGCGAGGACTAGCGAATCCTACGAGCAGTACTTC
>19|many|TRBV6-1|TRBJ1-1|-
CASSNLANGGWGMNTEAFF
TGTGCCAGCAGTAACCTCGCAAACGGAGGTTGGGGTATGAACACTGAAGCTTTCTTT
>15|many|TRBV28|TRBJ2-7|-
CASSLNPGITYEQYF
TGTGCCAGCAGTTTAAATCCAGGGATCACCTACGAGCAGTACTTC
>14|many|TRBV7-9|TRBJ1-2|-
CASRPGSPNYGYTF
TGTGCCAGCAGACCAGGTTCGCCTAACTATGGCTACACCTTC
>17|few|TRBV7-2|TRBJ2-5|TRBD2
CASSLGWLAGTPGTQYF
TGTGCCAGCAGCTTAGGTTGGCTAGCGGGTACCCCGGGGACCCAGTACTTC
>14|many|TRBV6-5|TRBJ1-2|-
CASSYAAVGYGYTF
TGTGCCAGCAGTTACGCAGCGGTCGGCTATGGCTACACCTTC
>15|-|TRBV19|TRBJ2-1|TRBD2
CASSTWTSGRDLKFF
TGTGCCAGTAGTACTTGGACTAGCGGGAGGGATCTTAAGTTCTTC
>13|-|TRBV2|TRBJ2-4|-
CASSGLAKNIQYF
TGTGCCAGCAGTGGGTTAGCCAAAAACATTCAGTACTTC
>14|-|TRBV29-1|TRBJ2-7|-
CSVEARGHSYEQYF
TGCAGCGTTGAAGCACGGGGACACTCCTACGAGCAGTACTTC